Listed below are T cell receptor beta chains from one sample, sequenced in a study of vaccination and CD4 T cells after COVID-19. No antigen is known for these receptors. MiXCR, run by TCRdb on the PCR reads, gives a single entry per CDR3 protein. The table shows fewer than 15,000 distinct CDR3 sequences, with over 50% occurring only once. The sample here was cultured CD4+ T cells from blood, taken after SARS-CoV-2 vaccination. These receptors originate from a human donor with COVID-19. CDR3s include the opening cysteine and the closing phenylalanine or tryptophan. The D gene is left open where the match is weak. Clone size is stated in some rows and not others, as once, few, many or a class when expanded.

size,D,J,V,CDR3,DNA
-,TRBD2,TRBJ2-3,TRBV27,CASSFGLAGGWADTQYF,TGTGCCAGCAGTTTTGGACTAGCGGGGGGATGGGCAGATACGCAGTATTTT
-,-,TRBJ2-2,TRBV5-4,CASSRGTRNTGELFF,TGTGCCAGCAGTCGCGGGACGAGGAACACCGGGGAGCTGTTTTTT
few,-,TRBJ1-5,TRBV5-1,CASSLEGDKDQPQHF,TGCGCCAGCAGCTTGGAGGGGGACAAGGACCAGCCCCAGCATTTT
-,-,TRBJ1-1,TRBV19,CACKGWEMNTEAFF,TGTGCCTGCAAGGGCTGGGAGATGAACACTGAAGCTTTCTTT
-,-,TRBJ1-5,TRBV7-8,CASSSDSRVGPQHF,TGTGCCAGCAGCTCGGACAGCAGAGTGGGGCCCCAGCATTTT
medium-sized,-,TRBJ1-1,TRBV11-1,CASSLGPKNTEAFF,TGTGCCAGCAGCTTAGGGCCAAAGAACACTGAAGCTTTCTTT
few,TRBD1,TRBJ2-2,TRBV7-9,CASGRDRVHTGELFF,TGTGCCAGCGGCCGGGACAGGGTTCACACCGGGGAGCTGTTTTTT
-,-,TRBJ1-5,TRBV27,CASSASKRDQPQHF,TGTGCCAGCAGCGCTTCGAAGCGTGATCAGCCCCAGCATTTT
-,-,TRBJ1-3,TRBV28,CASSYSMPGNTIYF,TGTGCCAGCAGTTATAGTATGCCTGGAAACACCATATATTTT
medium-sized,-,TRBJ1-5,TRBV19,CASSILPRQPQHF,TGTGCCAGTAGTATCCTGCCGCGACAGCCCCAGCATTTT
-,-,TRBJ1-2,TRBV11-3,CASSLDHSIYGYTF,TGTGCCAGCAGCTTAGATCACAGCATCTATGGCTACACCTTC
-,-,TRBJ1-6,TRBV24-1,CATPDPNSPLHF,TGTGCCACTCCCGATCCTAATTCACCCCTCCACTTT